Below are 24 T cell receptor beta chains sequenced from a single sample in a study of post-analysis software for immune sequencing data. Whole-study results and caveats: Patients had higher frequencies than controls of roughly five TRBV segments, including TRBV5-6, TRBV5-1 and TRBV20-1.

Built from TCR beta cDNA, the libraries had unique molecular identifiers in them. TCRdb called the PCR reads again in MiXCR, with one record for every CDR3 protein. The table shows roughly 570,000 distinct CDR3 sequences, with around 34% occurring only once. No antigen has been identified for these receptors. The sequencing sample was made of blood. The receptors originated from a girl between 2 and 17 years old with multiple sclerosis.

This clonotype was observed a few times. This chain links TRBV12-3 or TRBV12-4 with TRBJ2-2; the D is unclear. The CDR3 spans 14 residues. Trimming left V 5 bases short and J 6 bases short, with 13 bases between. CDR3 bases: TGTGCCAGCAGTCCCCTACGGACGGCCGGGGAGCTGTTTTTT. It yields the protein CASSPLRTAGELFF.

V and J are TRBV5-1 and TRBJ2-2; a weak D match, TRBD2 (6 bases). The CDR3 length is 18 residues. Germline CDR1 reads SGHRS; CDR2 reads YFSETQ. The V and J ends lost 4 bases and 2 bases respectively, with 21 bases between them. In DNA form, the CDR3 reads TGCGCCAGCAGCATACGACTAGGGGAAAGAACAAACACCGGGGAGCTGTTTTTT. It yields the protein CASSIRLGERTNTGELFF.

This clonotype was seen a few times. The DNA for the CDR3 is TGTGCCACCAGTGATACTAGCGGCCCCCTCACAGATACGCAGTATTTT. Translation gives CATSDTSGPLTDTQYF. The rearrangement uses TRBV24-1 and TRBJ2-3, with 8 bases aligning to TRBD2. Germline CDR1 reads KGHDR; CDR2 reads SFDVKD. This CDR3 has 16 amino acids. The junction had 6 bases not matched to a gene; V was cut back by 3 bases and J by 2 bases.

This chain joins TRBV4-1 and TRBJ2-3, with D perhaps matching TRBD1 (5 bases). Trimming took off 1 base at V and 10 bases at J, with 12 bases between the two ends. Germline V lookup: CDR1 MGHRA, CDR2 YSYEKL. The CDR3 sequence is 13 residues long. The CDR3, as DNA: TGCGCCAGCAGCCAAGGCGGACAATATCCGCAGTATTTT. Its translation: CASSQGGQYPQYF.

V and J are TRBV20-1 and TRBJ2-3; 8 nucleotides align to TRBD1. The CDR3 runs 14 residues. CDR1 is DFQATT, CDR2 SNEGSKA, per germline (reference sequence). V dropped 3 bases and J dropped 5; count of bases not matched to a gene: 7. CDR3 residues: CSASIQGGEDTQYF. CDR3 sequence (DNA): TGCAGTGCTAGTATACAGGGGGGTGAAGATACGCAGTATTTT.

The table lists this clonotype with a few counts. J is TRBJ2-1 and V is TRBV28, with 9 bases aligning to TRBD2. The CDR3 contains 15 residues. Trimming took 3 bases from V and 15 from J; bases not matched to a gene: 15. Germline CDR1 is MDHEN and CDR2 is SYDVKM. The CDR3 sequence is CASSFLRSGGPQPFF. The CDR3 DNA reads as TGTGCCAGCAGTTTCCTTCGGAGCGGGGGGCCGCAACCGTTCTTC.

The rearrangement uses TRBV2 and TRBJ2-7; D may be TRBD2 (5 bases). The CDR3 is made up of 14 amino acids. From germline, CDR1 is SNHLY and CDR2 FYNNEI. Trimming removed 4 bases from V and 7 bases from J, with 17 bases in between. CDR3 loop: CASSAGDPYNEQYF. CDR3 nucleotide sequence: TGTGCCAGCAGTGCCGGGGATCCCTACAATGAGCAGTACTTC.

This clonotype came up a few times. The CDR3, as DNA: TGCGCCAGCAGCCAAGACCCCGACAGGGCTAATAATTCACCCCTCCACTTT. Protein: CASSQDPDRANNSPLHF. The chain employs TRBV4-1 and TRBJ1-6, with 7 bases identical to TRBD1. The CDR3 sequence is 17 residues long. With 0 bases clipped from V and 5 bases from J, the junction kept 7 bases outside the gene matches. Germline V gives CDR1 MGHRA, CDR2 YSYEKL.

This clonotype was counted only a few times. This rearrangement joins TRBV7-6 to TRBJ2-1, with unresolved D. The CDR3 loop spans 15 amino acids. Germline V gene data show CDR1 as SGHVS and CDR2 as FNYEAQ. Trimming left V 4 bases short and J 0 bases short, with 10 bases between. This CDR3 is CASSSDGSSYNEQFF. The CDR3 nucleotides read TGTGCCAGCAGCTCCGACGGTAGCTCCTACAATGAGCAGTTCTTC.

V usage is TRBV7-8 and J usage is TRBJ1-3; tentatively, D is TRBD1 (5 bases). Germline CDR1 SGHVS, CDR2 FQNEAQ. The CDR3 has 15 amino acids. The V gene lost 5 bases and the J gene lost 3 bases, with 14 bases spanning the gap. The CDR3 bases are TGTGCCAGCAGCCCCGCCCCAGGGAATGGAAACACCATATATTTT. Translation gives CASSPAPGNGNTIYF.

In its sample, this clonotype was seen a few times. The rearrangement links TRBV7-8 to TRBJ2-1; 7 positions agree with TRBD2. The germline V gene has CDR1 SGHVS and CDR2 FQNEAQ. The CDR3 covers 15 residues. Germline trimming cut 4 bases from V and 6 bases from J; bases unmatched to any gene: 9. CDR3 DNA: TGTGCCAGCAGCTCCATAGCGGGCCCGATCAATGAGCAGTTCTTC. Translation gives CASSSIAGPINEQFF. The entire variable domain, with the rest obtained from reference TRBV7-8 and TRBJ2-1, is as follows: GAGVSQSPRYKVAKRGQDVALRCDPISGHVSLFWYQQALGQGPEFLTYFQNEAQLDKSGLPSDRFFAERPEGSVSTLKIQRTQQEDSAVYLCASSSIAGPINEQFFGPGTRLTVL.

The chain couples TRBV10-3 to TRBJ1-1; the match to TRBD1 covers 9 bases. Germline CDR1 reads ENHRY; CDR2 reads SYGVKD. Trimming removed 3 bases from V and 1 base from J; junction bases left unmatched: 6. The CDR3 runs 16 residues. The CDR3 protein is CAISERSGQGNTEAFF. The DNA for the CDR3 is TGTGCCATCAGTGAAAGATCGGGACAGGGGAACACTGAAGCTTTCTTT.

V is TRBV9 and J is TRBJ2-7; 7 bases map to TRBD1. The CDR3 has 14 residues. J lost 3 bases, V lost 0 bases, and 3 bases had no gene match. Germline CDR1 is SGDLS and CDR2 is YYNGEE. DNA for the CDR3: TGTGCCAGCAGCGTAGACACAGGGGTCTACGAGCAGTACTTC. Amino acid sequence: CASSVDTGVYEQYF.

A remark on this clonotype: One end of the junction does not line up with germline, which may come from a read error. The chain joins TRBV29-1 to TRBJ1-3; no clear D gene. Germline V CDR1 and CDR2: SQVTM, ANQGSEA. The CDR3 length is 14 residues. DNA of the CDR3: TGCAGCGTTGAAGAAGATAATTGGGGAAACGCCATATATTTT. This encodes CSVEEDNWGNAIYF. The full variable domain, in which reference TRBV29-1 and TRBJ1-3 provide the parts outside the CDR3, is SAVISQKPSRDICQRGTSLTIQCQVDSQVTMMFWYRQQPGQSLTLIATANQGSEATYESGFVIDKFPISRPNLTFSTLTVSNMSPEDSSIYLCSVEEDNWGNAIYFGEGSWLTVV.

The rearrangement joins TRBV7-8 to TRBJ2-1; weak D call: TRBD2 (5 bases). Germline values: CDR1 SGHVS, CDR2 FQNEAQ. This CDR3 contains 15 residues. Trimming shortened V by 6 bases and J by 3 bases, and 15 bases separated the two germline ends. The CDR3 DNA reads TGTGCCAGCAGTCACTTTGGACTCCACTACAATGAGCAGTTCTTC. As protein: CASSHFGLHYNEQFF. The variable domain in full, with the rest retrieved from reference TRBV7-8 and TRBJ2-1, is GAGVSQSPRYKVAKRGQDVALRCDPISGHVSLFWYQQALGQGPEFLTYFQNEAQLDKSGLPSDRFFAERPEGSVSTLKIQRTQQEDSAVYLCASSHFGLHYNEQFFGPGTRLTVL.

The gene calls are TRBV10-2 and TRBJ2-1; either TRBD1 or TRBD2 may supply D (5 bases each). The CDR3 runs to 11 residues. Germline V gives CDR1 WSHSY, CDR2 SAAADI. The germline V and J ends were trimmed by 5 bases and 8 bases, with 7 bases remaining between them. CDR3 loop: CASSRDDEQFF. CDR3 sequence (DNA): TGCGCCAGCAGTCGGGACGATGAGCAGTTCTTC.

This chain uses TRBV18 with TRBJ2-1; TRBD2 matches 7 bases. The CDR3 extends over 15 amino acids. Germline V gene lookup returns CDR1 KGHSH and CDR2 LQKENI. V trimming: 5 bases; J trimming: 3 bases; junction bases outside the gene matches: 7. The CDR3 region has the DNA TGTGCCAGCTCAATCGCGGGGGACGTCTACAATGAGCAGTTCTTC. This codes for CASSIAGDVYNEQFF.

The chain couples TRBV12-3 or TRBV12-4 to TRBJ2-7; perhaps TRBD1 as D (6 bases). This CDR3 comprises 14 residues. V dropped 8 bases and J dropped 4 bases, with 18 bases sitting between them. The CDR3 DNA follows: TGTGCCAGCTCCCTATACAGGGACGCTTACGAGCAGTACTTC. Its translation: CASSLYRDAYEQYF.

CDR3 in amino acids: CSARGAREAAEAFF. The CDR3 bases are TGCAGTGCGAGGGGCGCCAGGGAGGCCGCTGAAGCTTTCTTT. This rearrangement joins TRBV20-1 to TRBJ1-1; the D gene is possibly TRBD1 (5 bases). The germline gives CDR1 DFQATT, CDR2 SNEGSKA (reference sequence). CDR3 length: 14 amino acids. V was pared by 6 bases and J by 6 bases, with 20 bases between.

The CDR3 region is CASSLIAGTSNYGYTF. The CDR3 region has the DNA TGTGCCAGCAGCTTAATAGCGGGGACTTCAAACTATGGCTACACCTTC. This rearrangement joins TRBV7-9 to TRBJ1-2, with D tentatively TRBD1 (5 bases). V lost 2 bases and J lost 2, with 15 bases in between. Germline lookup yields CDR1 SEHNR and CDR2 FQNEAQ (reference sequence). The CDR3 sequence is 16 residues long.

The chain has TRBV27 and TRBJ2-1; D remains ambiguous. V shed 2 bases and J shed 9 bases, with 14 bases lying between them. This CDR3 has 14 residues. Germline CDR1 and CDR2: MNHEY and SMNVEV (reference sequence). DNA for the CDR3: TGTGCCAGCAGTTTAAGTAGGGATGTGAGTGAGCAGTTCTTC. Protein sequence: CASSLSRDVSEQFF.

This rearrangement joins TRBV5-1 to TRBJ1-6, with unresolved D. The ends were cut back, 4 bases at V and 10 bases at J, with 12 bases in the middle. There are 13 residues in the CDR3. Germline CDR1 SGHRS, CDR2 YFSETQ. CDR3 nucleotide sequence: TGCGCCAGCAGCCCGCGCGTGGACTCACCCCTCCACTTT. It specifies CASSPRVDSPLHF. Using reference TRBV5-1 and TRBJ1-6 for the parts outside the CDR3, the full variable domain is KAGVTQTPRYLIKTRGQQVTLSCSPISGHRSVSWYQQTPGQGLQFLFEYFSETQRNKGNFPGRFSGRQFSNSRSEMNVSTLELGDSALYLCASSPRVDSPLHFGNGTRLTVT.

A few counts support this clonotype. The genes are TRBV11-1 and TRBJ1-2; TRBD1 might be the D (5 bases). CDR1 is SGHAT and CDR2 is FQDESV in the germline V gene (reference sequence). This CDR3 is built from 15 residues. The V end was cut by 0 bases, the J end by 2 bases, with 10 bases between. The CDR3: CASSLAGPGNYGYTF. DNA for the CDR3: TGTGCCAGCAGCTTAGCGGGCCCAGGGAACTATGGCTACACCTTC.

This clonotype was recorded a few times. The V gene is TRBV6-1, the J gene TRBJ1-1, with D possibly TRBD1 on 6 matching bases. V gave up 7 bases and J gave up 2 bases, with 20 bases separating them. CDR1 and CDR2 from the germline V gene are MNHNS and SASEGT. CDR3 length: 16 amino acids. CDR3: CASTDGGWGLNTEAFF. The CDR3 bases are TGTGCCAGCACCGACGGTGGTTGGGGGCTTAACACTGAAGCTTTCTTT.